This T cell receptor (beta chain) is drawn from a study of blood T cell repertoires in COVID-19 (TCRdb year 2020). Study-wide context: Samples from collaborators originated in the United States, Italy and Spain and spanned both the acute and convalescent phases of COVID-19. The samples were drawn from the first 160 participants of the ongoing ImmuneRACE study and from 1,254 subjects provided by 6 global collaborators. The repertoires were made available in a free public database intended to serve as a resource for research on the immune response to SARS-CoV-2. Sample metadata almost always included a de-identified subject ID, COVID-19 status, age in years and sex. The material from the prospective study consisted of cDNA or gDNA derived from T cells, B-cell-depleted T cells, or PBMCs. Subjects who had been exposed to COVID-19, were actively infected with it, or had recovered from it provided the deeply sampled blood TCRbeta repertoires that made up the dataset. Where HLA class I and class II types were available, the types were taken from metadata supplied by the sample provider, not from assay-based typing.

The immunoSEQ Assay, a bias-controlled multiplex PCR, was used to amplify TCRbeta CDR3 regions from genomic DNA. The study's processing was this. The number of nucleated cells in each sample was estimated by amplification of reference gene primers within the assay. To quantify the absolute abundance of each unique TCRbeta CDR3 rearrangement, sequence reads were collapsed and filtered. For each sample, productive Simpson clonality was calculated by taking the square root of Simpson's diversity index across productive rearrangements. Not all clones reach the TCRdb copy of this immuneACCESS table, which keeps in-frame sequences only. Checked studies attribute under half of the gap to unresolved V genes and leave the rest unexplained. D and trimming come from the DNA, and the V and J calls and clone size come from that table. The sample table contains some 270,000 clones; only one count was recorded for approximately 85% of them. The ten largest clones take up 5.5% to 6.5% of the sample.

A note on this clone: Its antigen has not been determined. Base-call qualities are not available, and no considerably larger clone is one nucleotide away.

Cut back by 6 bases and 7 bases, the V and J ends lie 13 bases apart. The CDR3 measures 13 amino acids from cysteine to phenylalanine. Only the CDR3 DNA is retained, 39 bases long and in frame from the first base. Results and caveats for the whole study, not just this receptor: Clinical and demographic metadata were provided uncurated, with the amount varying by source and participant.

In Seattle, one collaborating source enrolled patients while the infection was active and tracked those patients longitudinally over the course of disease. Whole blood was collected in K2EDTA tubes by collaborating institutions according to the institutions' own protocols. For TCRbeta analysis, collaborators shipped samples in one of three forms: frozen whole blood, isolated PBMCs, or DNA extracted from either of those sample types. Sequencing was carried out using peripheral blood. This clonotype was obtained from a woman of 80 years or more with COVID-19, enrolled during active disease. This chain joins TRBV12-3 or TRBV12-4 to TRBJ1-5, with TRBD1 as a weak D call on 6 bases. The CDR3 reads as follows: CASSPHQGQPQHF. Here is the DNA: TGTGCCAGCAGCCCTCACCAGGGGCAGCCCCAGCATTTT.